This T cell receptor beta chain was profiled in a study of T cell responses to AZD1222 COVID-19 vaccine. Study summary: Second doses were pooled across both intervals (about 4 or about 12 weeks).

Study results and limitations: There were mostly white British donors and more females than males, and clonal diversity was possibly underestimated. No repertoire was sampled before or during the peak T cell response, only after it.

Germline CDR1 is SGHAT and CDR2 is FQNNGV. V was clipped by 0 bases and J by 3 bases; unmatched bases: 8. This CDR3 is 18 amino acids long. Notes on this clone: No antigen is known for it.

Method: immunoSEQ multiplex PCR; TCRdb's copy keeps in-frame clones and lacks some. The repertoire holds about 180,000 clones, around 88% seen once, with around 8% in the top ten. The receptor's source is an adult in good health. Specimen: peripheral blood, collected on day 0 of AZD1222 vaccination. The chain joins TRBV11-2 to TRBJ2-1; the match to TRBD2 covers 10 bases. The chain's CDR3 is CASSLDRGQRGGYNEQFF. CDR3 bases: TGTGCCAGCAGCTTAGATCGGGGCCAGCGGGGGGGCTACAATGAGCAGTTCTTC.